Following are 4 T cell receptor beta chains from one sample sequenced in a study of shared clonotypes between healthy human individuals. Assay: immunoSEQ multiplex PCR; the TCRdb copy retains only in-frame clones and omits some. In the table there are a few million clones, more than 80% of which are singletons. The material sequenced was naive CD4+ T cells sorted from blood. Stated subset: CD45RA+ positively selected. These receptors were taken from a man between 18 and 29 years old in good health.

The chain is built from TRBV5-4 and TRBJ2-3; D ambiguous. The CDR3 length is 15 residues. V lost 3 bases, J lost 1 base, and 12 bases lay in between. Looked up from germline, CDR1 is SGHNT and CDR2 is YYREEE (reference sequence). The CDR3, as DNA: TGTGCCAGCAGCTCCCAATCCCCCGGCACAGATACGCAGTATTTT. Translating gives CASSSQSPGTDTQYF. The full variable domain, completed using reference TRBV5-4 and TRBJ2-3, is ETGVTQSPTHLIKTRGQQVTLRCSSQSGHNTVSWYQQALGQGPQFIFQYYREEENGRGNFPPRFSGLQFPNYSSELNVNALELDDSALYLCASSSQSPGTDTQYFGPGTRLTVL.

The J gene is TRBJ1-4, the V gene TRBV6-5, with TRBD1 matching 7 bases. This CDR3 region has 14 residues. Trimming cost V 5 bases and J 8 bases; bases outside gene matches: 8. The V gene's germline CDR1 is MNHEY and CDR2 SVGAGI. The CDR3 DNA reads as TGTGCCAGCAGTCGAACGACAGGGTGGGAAAAACTGTTTTTT. Its protein product is CASSRTTGWEKLFF.

V is TRBV5-1 and J is TRBJ2-5; D unresolved. CDR3 size: 15 residues. Between the trimmed V and J ends, which lost 3 bases and 1 base, there was a span of 13 bases. Germline assignment: CDR1 SGHRS and CDR2 YFSETQ. The CDR3 loop reads CASSSPLPTQETQYF. The CDR3 nucleotides are TGCGCCAGCAGCTCCCCTTTGCCAACCCAAGAGACCCAGTACTTC.

Here the CDR3 reads CASSTGDRGLWETQYF. The DNA for the CDR3 is TGTGCCAGCAGCACCGGCGACAGGGGGCTATGGGAGACCCAGTACTTC. The chain links TRBV9 to TRBJ2-5; TRBD1 aligns across 10 bases. Germline CDR1 reads SGDLS; CDR2 reads YYNGEE. The CDR3 covers 16 residues. The V gene end was trimmed by 4 bases and the J gene end by 5 bases; junction bases not matched to a gene: 11. Looking up the rest from reference TRBV9 and TRBJ2-5 gives the full variable domain: DSGVTQTPKHLITATGQRVTLRCSPRSGDLSVYWYQQSLDQGLQFLIQYYNGEERAKGNILERFSAQQFPDLHSELNLSSLELGDSALYFCASSTGDRGLWETQYFGPGTRLLVL.